Listed below are T cell receptor beta chains from one sample, sequenced in a study of T-cell memory formation after mild COVID-19. TCRdb independently ran MiXCR on the 5' RACE reads; one entry per CDR3 protein. Counted here are about 390,000 distinct CDR3 sequences, approximately 16% occurring once; the ten biggest clones make up 20% to 25%. Sequenced material: PBMCs or a T cell subset sorted from them (not recorded which). Receptor source: a man in his late teens or twenties who had mild COVID-19 (a few samples of this study predate the infection). Cell type and time point are not known. Each CDR3 is given with its conserved first and last residue. D genes are given only for firm matches. Size tells how often a clone was seen (once, few, many) or the class of an expanded clone, and some rows leave it out.

>TRBD1|TRBJ2-3|TRBV7-3|.
CASSSRTGYTDTQYF
TGTGCCAGCAGCTCGCGGACAGGATACACAGATACGCAGTATTTT
>TRBD2|TRBJ2-5|TRBV5-1|few
CASSLFASGGQETQYF
TGCGCCAGCAGCTTGTTCGCTAGCGGGGGTCAAGAGACCCAGTACTTC
>TRBD1|TRBJ2-3|TRBV15|.
CAAEQGGPTVTDTQYF
TGTGCCGCCGAACAGGGGGGCCCGACCGTCACAGATACGCAGTATTTT
>.|TRBJ2-5|TRBV7-7|.
CASSLAVQETQYF
TGTGCCAGCAGCTTAGCTGTGCAAGAGACCCAGTACTTC
>TRBD1|TRBJ1-2|TRBV7-6|.
CASSPSLGQYGYTF
TGTGCCAGCAGCCCCTCTTTGGGACAGTATGGCTACACCTTC
>.|TRBJ2-7|TRBV6-5|few
CASRKRFGSPYEQYF
TGTGCCAGCAGAAAAAGGTTCGGATCTCCCTACGAGCAGTACTTC
>TRBD1|TRBJ2-4|TRBV28|.
CASSLDRVRDIQYF
TGTGCCAGCAGTTTAGACAGGGTTAGAGACATTCAGTACTTC
>.|TRBJ1-1|TRBV11-2|.
CASGPTTGNTEAFF
TGTGCCAGCGGGCCTACGACTGGAAACACTGAAGCTTTCTTT
>TRBD2|TRBJ2-1|TRBV20-1|few
CSASRGGRVNEQFF
TGCAGCGCGTCGCGGGGGGGCCGGGTTAATGAGCAGTTCTTC
>TRBD2|TRBJ2-3|TRBV7-8|few
CASSLFVRGGTDTQYF
TGTGCCAGCAGCTTATTTGTTCGGGGGGGCACAGATACGCAGTATTTT
>TRBD2|TRBJ2-7|TRBV7-2|few
CASSLWEGGEQYF
TGTGCCAGCAGCTTATGGGAGGGCGGCGAGCAGTACTTC
>.|TRBJ1-5|TRBV6-4|many
CASSDEGIQPQHF
TGTGCCAGCAGTGACGAGGGGATTCAGCCCCAGCATTTT
>TRBD1|TRBJ1-1|TRBV2|.
CASIFDRGQNTEAFF
TGTGCCAGCATCTTCGACAGGGGGCAGAACACTGAAGCTTTCTTT
>TRBD1|TRBJ2-1|TRBV7-6|few
CASSSRGTGYNEQFF
TGTGCCAGCAGCTCCCGGGGGACAGGATACAATGAGCAGTTCTTC
>.|TRBJ1-5|TRBV20-1|few
CSARGTLNQPQHF
TGCAGTGCTAGGGGGACACTCAATCAGCCCCAGCATTTT
>.|TRBJ2-2|TRBV28|.
CASSQWTNSGELFF
TGTGCCAGCAGCCAATGGACGAATTCCGGGGAGCTGTTTTTT
>.|TRBJ1-5|TRBV20-1|.
CSASTAFRNQPQHF
TGCAGTGCGTCGACGGCCTTCCGCAATCAGCCCCAGCATTTT
>TRBD1|TRBJ1-1|TRBV11-2|.
CASSHGTGTEAFF
TGTGCCAGCAGCCATGGGACAGGGACTGAAGCTTTCTTT
>TRBD1|TRBJ2-3|TRBV18|few
CASSPTGTGGTDTQYF
TGTGCCAGCTCACCTACCGGGACAGGGGGCACAGATACGCAGTATTTT
>.|TRBJ1-2|TRBV20-1|many
CSARDSGVYYTF
TGCAGTGCTAGAGATTCCGGGGTCTACTACACCTTC
>TRBD1|TRBJ2-7|TRBV5-1|few
CARSRTGGFCSPYEQYF
TGCGCCAGAAGTAGGACAGGGGGCTTCTGTAGCCCGTACGAGCAGTACTTC
>TRBD1|TRBJ2-6|TRBV12-3/TRBV12-4|few
CASSRSDRVAGANVLTF
TGTGCCAGCAGTCGTTCCGACAGGGTGGCCGGGGCCAACGTCCTGACTTTC
>.|TRBJ1-1|TRBV6-5|.
CASSSLRTVNTEAFF
TGTGCCAGCAGTTCTCTCAGGACAGTGAACACTGAAGCTTTCTTT
>TRBD1|TRBJ2-5|TRBV6-2/TRBV6-3|few
CASSNTGAGVGETQYF
TGTGCCAGCAGTAACACAGGGGCCGGGGTTGGCGAGACCCAGTACTTC
>.|TRBJ1-6|TRBV2|.
CASSLRGALHF
TGTGCCAGCAGTTTACGGGGGGCCCTCCACTTT
>TRBD1|TRBJ1-1|TRBV20-1|few
CSARGQGGTEAFF
TGCAGTGCTAGAGGACAGGGCGGCACTGAAGCTTTCTTT
>.|TRBJ2-4|TRBV6-2/TRBV6-3|few
CASSYRDLLHIQYF
TGTGCCAGCAGTTACCGGGACCTCTTGCACATTCAGTACTTC
>TRBD2|TRBJ2-5|TRBV4-1|few
CASSVGVSGGETQYF
TGCGCCAGCAGCGTAGGGGTTAGCGGGGGAGAGACCCAGTACTTC
>.|TRBJ1-2|TRBV6-1|few
CASSDRAF
TGTGCCAGCAGTGATCGGGCCTTC
>.|TRBJ2-5|TRBV9|few
CASSVDRETQYF
TGTGCCAGCAGCGTCGACAGGGAGACCCAGTACTTC